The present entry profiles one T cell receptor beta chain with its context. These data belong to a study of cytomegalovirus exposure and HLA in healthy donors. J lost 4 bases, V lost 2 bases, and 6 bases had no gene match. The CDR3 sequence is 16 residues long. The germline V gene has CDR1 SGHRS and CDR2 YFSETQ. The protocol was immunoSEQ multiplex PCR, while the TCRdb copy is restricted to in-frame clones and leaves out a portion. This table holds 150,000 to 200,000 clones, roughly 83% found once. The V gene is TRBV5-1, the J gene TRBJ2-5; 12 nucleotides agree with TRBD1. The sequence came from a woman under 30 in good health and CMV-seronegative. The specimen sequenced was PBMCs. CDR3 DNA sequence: TGCGCCAGCAGCTTAGGGGACAGGGGGCTAGTAGAGACCCAGTACTTC. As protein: CASSLGDRGLVETQYF.